This TCR beta chain was obtained from a study of metastatic and nonmetastatic thyroid tumors. Using MiXCR, TCRdb reanalyzed the PCR reads. Seen here are roughly 24,000 clones, more than 15% observed once, and the top ten hold 2.7%. All patients were treatment-naive before thyroid surgery. This clone showed up many times. The CDR3 is made up of 16 amino acids. Germline CDR1 and CDR2: MDHEN and SYDVKM. V was pared by 7 bases and J by 3 bases, with 19 bases between. The chain joins TRBV28 to TRBJ2-4; D may be TRBD1 (5 bases). This receptor was obtained from a male donor with papillary thyroid cancer or a benign thyroid nodule (not recorded which). Some clones in this sample may be carry-over from other donors' samples. Sequencing was carried out using adjacent normal tissue. CDR3 residues: CASNSFRPGYKNIQYF. The DNA of the CDR3 is TGTGCCAGCAACAGTTTCAGGCCAGGGTACAAAAACATTCAGTACTTC.